This T cell receptor (beta chain) was sequenced during a study of cytomegalovirus exposure and HLA in healthy donors. Findings of the study overall: Exclusion applied to some V segments, including TRBV6-2 and TRBV6-3, as they were indistinguishable. Earlier analysis found most TCR beta V segments productive about 87% or about 30% of the time. The study recorded around 160 TCR beta chains that were cytomegalovirus-associated. In a later analysis, productive TCRs from donors in an Asian-associated ancestry cluster reportedly carried fewer N-insertions than the cohort mean.

A remark on this clone: The antigen is undetermined.

Primers for the PCR totalled 60 Vbeta and 13 Jbeta. Profiling relied on immunoSEQ multiplex PCR, and the TCRdb table lists in-frame clones only, not all of them. Found here are fewer than 200,000 clones, about four fifths of them singletons; the top ten hold 0.77%. The V end lost 6 bases, the J end lost 0 bases, and 9 bases lay between the germline ends. The CDR3 is 14 residues long. Germline V gives CDR1 MNHEY, CDR2 SVGAGI. The TCR was taken from a woman younger than 35 in good health and CMV-seronegative. The sequencing input was PBMCs. The chain joins TRBV6-5 to TRBJ2-1; TRBD1 is a possible D gene (6 bases). The CDR3 protein is CASRLGGSYNEQFF. In DNA form, the CDR3 reads TGTGCCAGCAGGTTAGGGGGCTCCTACAATGAGCAGTTCTTC.